The 25 T cell receptor beta chains presented below share a single source sample, sequenced in a study of blood T cell repertoires in COVID-19. Libraries were prepared by immunoSEQ multiplex PCR; TCRdb keeps only in-frame clonotypes and omits some of them. The sample consists of under 300,000 clones, about 90% of them appearing once. Material for sequencing was PBMCs or T cells enriched from blood (not recorded which). These receptors were obtained from a human donor in a cohort exposed to, infected with or recovered from COVID-19 (not recorded which). The donor label of this sample is uncertain.

This rearrangement joins TRBV5-1 to TRBJ2-1; 10 bases line up with TRBD1. J was trimmed by 1 base and V by 1 base; bases with no gene match: 2. The CDR3 loop spans 16 amino acids. Germline V CDR1 and CDR2: SGHRS, YFSETQ. The CDR3 DNA sequence: TGCGCCAGCAGCTTGAGGACAGGGGGATCCTACAATGAGCAGTTCTTC. This translates into CASSLRTGGSYNEQFF.

This chain joins TRBV19 and TRBJ1-1; D gene ambiguous. V gave up 6 bases and J gave up 2 bases, with 16 bases separating them. Germline-derived CDR1 and CDR2 are LNHDA and SQIVND (reference sequence). The CDR3 consists of 15 residues. The CDR3 sequence is CASSSPERLNTEAFF. The CDR3 DNA sequence: TGTGCCAGTAGCTCTCCAGAGCGGCTTAACACTGAAGCTTTCTTT.

The chain links TRBV7-3 to TRBJ2-1, with 7 bases fitting TRBD1. The V and J ends lost 1 base and 10 bases, in that order; junction bases with no gene match: 1. Germline V lookup: CDR1 SGHTA, CDR2 FQGTGA. This CDR3 has 12 residues. The CDR3: CASSLRGGEQFF. CDR3 nucleotide sequence: TGTGCCAGCAGCTTAAGAGGGGGCGAGCAGTTCTTC.

This clone has just a few counts. This chain uses TRBV6-2 or TRBV6-3 with TRBJ2-7, with D unclear. With 6 bases removed from V and 3 bases from J, the gap between germline ends came to 6 bases. CDR3 length: 11 residues. The germline CDR1 and CDR2 sequences are MNHEY and SVGEGT. The CDR3 is CASSVHYEQYF. The CDR3 region has the DNA TGTGCCAGCAGCGTCCACTACGAGCAGTACTTC.

The J gene is TRBJ1-6, the V gene TRBV7-9; TRBD1 is a possible D gene (5 bases). Germline lookup yields CDR1 SEHNR and CDR2 FQNEAQ (reference sequence). CDR3 size: 15 residues. Deletions cut 5 bases from V and 9 bases from J, with 17 bases between. In nucleotides, the CDR3 is TGTGCCAGCAGCCCCTACGGGGGTGGCGGTTCACCCCTCCACTTT. Its translation: CASSPYGGGGSPLHF.

The chain has TRBV12-3 or TRBV12-4 and TRBJ1-2; D gene unclear. Trimming removed 6 bases at V and 3 bases at J, with 11 bases between. CDR3 length equals 13 residues. The CDR3 reads CASSYSNYYGYTF. Here the CDR3 DNA reads TGTGCCAGCAGCTACAGTAATTACTATGGCTACACCTTC.

The chain combines TRBV5-5 with TRBJ1-2; TRBD1 agrees at 9 bases. Germline V lookup: CDR1 SGHKS, CDR2 YYEKEE (reference sequence). The V and J ends lost 4 bases and 4 bases, in that order; junction bases with no gene match: 8. The length of the CDR3 is 15 residues. The DNA for the CDR3 is TGTGCCAGCAGCGAGACAGGGGGTAGGAGCTATGGCTACACCTTC. Residues: CASSETGGRSYGYTF.

This chain's CDR3 is CASSPLGQGLGANVLTF. CDR3 coding DNA: TGTGCCAGCAGCCCACTAGGACAGGGGCTAGGGGCCAACGTCCTGACTTTC. The chain couples TRBV7-9 to TRBJ2-6, with 9 bases fitting TRBD1. Germline values: CDR1 SEHNR, CDR2 FQNEAQ (reference sequence). J lost 4 bases, V lost 5 bases, and 9 bases had no gene match. The length of the CDR3 is 17 residues.

This rearrangement joins TRBV9 to TRBJ1-3; D call uncertain. V dropped 0 bases and J dropped 3 bases, with 13 bases sitting between them. This CDR3 spans 16 amino acids. Germline assignment: CDR1 SGDLS and CDR2 YYNGEE. CDR3: CASSVGEGFGGNTIYF. The CDR3 region has the DNA TGTGCCAGCAGCGTAGGCGAGGGATTCGGTGGAAACACCATATATTTT.

The sample holds a few counts of this clone. This CDR3 is CASSQDYSPLHF. In DNA form, the CDR3 reads TGCGCCAGCAGCCAAGACTACTCACCCCTCCACTTT. The V gene is TRBV4-1, the J gene TRBJ1-6; D gene ambiguous. Germline assignment: CDR1 MGHRA and CDR2 YSYEKL. The germline V and J ends were trimmed by 0 bases and 10 bases, with 4 bases remaining between them. The CDR3 length is 12 residues.

The chain uses TRBV12-3 or TRBV12-4 and TRBJ1-6; D remains ambiguous. Trimming took off 2 bases at V and 6 bases at J, with 5 bases between the two ends. The CDR3 has 13 residues. CDR3 coding DNA: TGTGCCAGCAGTTTAACTGGTAATTCACCCCTCCACTTT. Translating it yields CASSLTGNSPLHF.

This clone was detected a few times. At one end the junction does not follow the germline gene, possibly because of a read error. This sample also contains other DNA sequences that code for the same CDR3. The genes are TRBV7-6 and TRBJ1-3, with D maybe TRBD1 (5 bases). The CDR3 has 16 amino acids. CDR1 is SGHVS, CDR2 FNYEAQ, per germline. CDR3 nucleotides: TGTGCCAGCAGCTCCCCAGGGCAAGACTCTGGGAACACCATATATTTT. Protein sequence: CASSSPGQDSGNTIYF.

V and J are TRBV29-1 and TRBJ2-5; TRBD1 might be the D (5 bases). Germline CDR1 reads SQVTM; CDR2 reads ANQGSEA. There are 13 residues in the CDR3. Trimming shortened V by 4 bases and J by 5 bases, and 14 bases separated the two germline ends. The CDR3 nucleotides are TGCAGCGTTGCGATGGTCTCAGGGGAGACCCAGTACTTC. Its protein is CSVAMVSGETQYF.

This clone was seen a single time. CDR3 residues: CASRGDRVGYNEQFF. The DNA for the CDR3 is TGTGCCAGCAGGGGGGACAGGGTGGGATACAATGAGCAGTTCTTC. The J gene is TRBJ2-1, the V gene TRBV2; TRBD1 matches at 9 bases. This CDR3 has 15 amino acids. CDR1 and CDR2 from the germline V gene are SNHLY and FYNNEI. Germline trimming cut 6 bases from V and 4 bases from J; bases unmatched to any gene: 7.

The chain recombines TRBV5-1 with TRBJ1-5; 7 nucleotides match TRBD1. The CDR3 totals 15 residues. CDR1 is SGHRS, CDR2 YFSETQ, per germline. The junction had 11 bases not matched to a gene; V was cut back by 3 bases and J by 8 bases. The CDR3 region is CASSSGRQGEEPQHF. The CDR3 DNA reads TGCGCCAGCAGCTCCGGACGACAGGGAGAGGAGCCCCAGCATTTT.

V is TRBV6-5 and J is TRBJ1-2; 9 nucleotides align to TRBD1. This CDR3 is 15 amino acids long. The germline V gene encodes CDR1 MNHEY and CDR2 SVGAGI. V lost 7 bases, J lost 1 base, and 7 bases stayed unmatched. The CDR3 coding sequence is TGTGCCAGCACCGGGACAGGGCTCGGTAACTATGGCTACACCTTC. It is translated as CASTGTGLGNYGYTF.

This rearrangement joins TRBV19 to TRBJ2-3; TRBD2 agrees at 7 bases. The CDR3 runs 16 residues. The germline V gene encodes CDR1 LNHDA and CDR2 SQIVND (reference sequence). The J segment lost 0 bases and the V segment lost 1 base, leaving 4 bases of the junction unmatched. CDR3 nucleotide sequence: TGTGCCAGTAGTATAGTACGGCGGGAGAGCACAGATACGCAGTATTTT. It yields the protein CASSIVRRESTDTQYF.

The chain combines TRBV15 with TRBJ1-6; 7 bases align to TRBD1. The germline CDR1 and CDR2 sequences are LNHNV and YYDKDF (reference sequence). Trimming cost V 1 base and J 5 bases; bases outside gene matches: 5. The CDR3 contains 16 residues. CDR3 coding DNA: TGTGCCACCAGCAGAGGCCGGGGACAGCATAATTCACCCCTCCACTTT. Its translation: CATSRGRGQHNSPLHF.

CDR3 in DNA: TGTGCCAGCAGTTTGACTATTGGGCAGACCTACGAGCAGTACTTC. Amino acids: CASSLTIGQTYEQYF. The chain joins TRBV28 to TRBJ2-7; TRBD2 is a possible D gene (5 bases). V lost 3 bases to trimming and J lost 2 bases, with 14 bases between them. The CDR3 runs to 15 residues. Germline-derived CDR1 and CDR2 are MDHEN and SYDVKM.

The rearrangement joins TRBV9 to TRBJ2-2; 11 bases agree with TRBD2. This CDR3 is 18 amino acids long. The germline CDR1 and CDR2 sequences are SGDLS and YYNGEE. With V trimmed by 0 bases and J by 1 base, 5 bases remained unmatched. The CDR3 region is CASSVEASGGMNTGELFF. CDR3 coding DNA: TGTGCCAGCAGCGTAGAGGCTAGCGGGGGGATGAACACCGGGGAGCTGTTTTTT.

This clone was picked up many times. This rearrangement joins TRBV7-9 to TRBJ1-2, with 8 bases that match TRBD1. This CDR3 comprises 14 residues. Unmatched junction bases numbered 6, after V lost 5 bases and J lost 4 bases. Germline V gene data show CDR1 as SEHNR and CDR2 as FQNEAQ (reference sequence). In DNA form, the CDR3 reads TGTGCCAGCAGCCCGACAGGGGCCCGCTATGGCTACACCTTC. This gives the protein CASSPTGARYGYTF.

The gene calls are TRBV7-3 and TRBJ2-7; D might be TRBD1 (5 bases). The V and J ends lost 2 bases and 3 bases respectively, with 8 bases between them. Germline V CDR1 and CDR2: SGHTA, FQGTGA. The CDR3 consists of 13 residues. CDR3 sequence: CASSLDRFYEQYF. The CDR3 DNA follows: TGTGCCAGCAGCTTAGACAGATTCTACGAGCAGTACTTC.

J is TRBJ1-2 and V is TRBV20-1; 10 nucleotides line up with TRBD1. V gave up 3 bases and J gave up 4 bases; unmatched junction bases: 8. In germline, CDR1 is DFQATT, CDR2 SNEGSKA (reference sequence). The CDR3 sequence is 15 residues long. The CDR3 loop is CSASALGQGFYGYTF. For the CDR3, the DNA is TGCAGTGCTAGTGCTCTGGGACAGGGGTTCTATGGCTACACCTTC.

J is TRBJ2-6 and V is TRBV5-5; D not resolved. Germline V gives CDR1 SGHKS, CDR2 YYEKEE (reference sequence). Trimming took 3 bases from V and 1 from J, leaving 11 bases between them. The CDR3 has 16 amino acids. This chain's CDR3 is CASSSKTRSGANVLTF. The CDR3 nucleotides read TGTGCCAGCAGCTCCAAAACGAGGTCTGGGGCCAACGTCCTGACTTTC.

This clone has just one count. The J gene is TRBJ2-1, the V gene TRBV6-5; weak D call: TRBD1 (6 bases). Germline lookup yields CDR1 MNHEY and CDR2 SVGAGI. This CDR3 contains 13 residues. V dropped 7 bases and J dropped 8 bases, with 15 bases sitting between them. CDR3 amino acids: CASKGRGFDEQFF. The CDR3 nucleotides are TGTGCCAGCAAGGGCAGGGGATTCGATGAGCAGTTCTTC.